This is a list of T cell receptor beta chains from one sample in a study of stem cell transplantation in POMP-related autoinflammatory disease. Method: immunoSEQ multiplex PCR; TCRdb's copy keeps in-frame clones and lacks some. The sample lists some 69,000 clones, more than 75% occurring once. The sample here was CD4+ T cells from PBMCs, taken after stem cell transplantation. The receptors come from a human patient with POMP-related autoinflammation and immune dysregulation (PRAID). Some T cells may be transferred from the graft donor. Each CDR3 is given with its conserved first and last residue. The D gene is left open where the match is weak. Only part of the rows carry a size: once, few, many, or a class if the clone is expanded.

length: 16; J: TRBJ1-3; V: TRBV3-1/TRBV3-2; size: NA; D: NA; DNA: TGTGCCAGCAGCCAATGGCGGGTGGACTCTGGAAACACCATATATTTT; CDR3: CASSQWRVDSGNTIYF
length: 16; J: TRBJ1-1; V: TRBV18; size: NA; D: NA; DNA: TGTGCCAGCTCACCATTCGCGTTACAGGGAGGTACTGAAGCTTTCTTT; CDR3: CASSPFALQGGTEAFF
length: 13; J: TRBJ2-3; V: TRBV6-5; size: NA; D: NA; DNA: TGTGCCAGCGGAGTGCGGAGGGCAGATACGCAGTATTTT; CDR3: CASGVRRADTQYF
length: 15; J: TRBJ1-5; V: TRBV5-1; size: NA; D: TRBD1; DNA: TGCGCCAGCAGCCTATGGGGACAGGGAGATCAGCCCCAGCATTTT; CDR3: CASSLWGQGDQPQHF
length: 16; J: TRBJ1-6; V: TRBV6-5; size: NA; D: TRBD1; DNA: TGTGCCAGCAGTTGGACCGCCAGGGGGTCTGATTCACCCCTCCACTTT; CDR3: CASSWTARGSDSPLHF
length: 14; J: TRBJ1-4; V: TRBV10-1; size: NA; D: TRBD1; DNA: TGCGCCAGCAGTGAAGACAGGGGAGGTGAAAAACTGTTTTTT; CDR3: CASSEDRGGEKLFF
length: 15; J: TRBJ2-1; V: TRBV7-2; size: NA; D: TRBD1; DNA: TGTGCCAGCAGCTTAGACGGACAGGCCTACAATGAGCAGTTCTTC; CDR3: CASSLDGQAYNEQFF
length: 13; J: TRBJ2-7; V: TRBV10-3; size: NA; D: TRBD2; DNA: TGTGCCATCAGAGTGCGGGAGAAAGACGAGCAGTACTTC; CDR3: CAIRVREKDEQYF
length: 13; J: TRBJ2-4; V: TRBV2; size: NA; D: NA; DNA: TGTGCCAGCAGTGAAGGGGAGGGGGACATTCAGTACTTC; CDR3: CASSEGEGDIQYF
length: 13; J: TRBJ2-1; V: TRBV2; size: NA; D: NA; DNA: TGTGCCAGCAGCCGTTCCTCCACAGTAAGGCAGTTCTTC; CDR3: CASSRSSTVRQFF
length: 16; J: TRBJ1-5; V: TRBV23-1; size: NA; D: TRBD1; DNA: TGCGCCAGCAGTCGATCAGACAGGGGTGGGAATCAGCCCCAGCATTTT; CDR3: CASSRSDRGGNQPQHF
length: 14; J: TRBJ2-1; V: TRBV28; size: NA; D: TRBD1; DNA: TGTGCCAGCACGGGGGACAGGGTAGGCAATGAGCAGTTCTTC; CDR3: CASTGDRVGNEQFF
length: 16; J: TRBJ2-2; V: TRBV18; size: NA; D: TRBD2; DNA: TGTGCCAGCTCACCCATAGCGGGATATATCACCGGGGAGCTGTTTTTT; CDR3: CASSPIAGYITGELFF
length: 13; J: TRBJ2-1; V: TRBV25-1; size: NA; D: NA; DNA: TGTGCCAGCAGTTTAGGGGCCCGGGATGAGCAGTTCTTC; CDR3: CASSLGARDEQFF
length: 16; J: TRBJ2-2; V: TRBV28; size: NA; D: TRBD1; DNA: TGTGCCAGCAGTGACGTAGACAGGGCGAACACCGGGGAGCTGTTTTTT; CDR3: CASSDVDRANTGELFF
length: 15; J: TRBJ2-2; V: TRBV5-4; size: NA; D: TRBD2; DNA: TGTGCCAGCAGCTCTCAACTAGCGGGGGCTGGGGAGCTGTTTTTT; CDR3: CASSSQLAGAGELFF
length: 16; J: TRBJ1-3; V: TRBV5-1; size: NA; D: TRBD1; DNA: TGCGCCAGCAGCTCCGGACAGGGGAGGACTGGAAACACCATATATTTT; CDR3: CASSSGQGRTGNTIYF
length: 16; J: TRBJ2-3; V: TRBV6-5; size: NA; D: TRBD1; DNA: TGTGCCAGCAGTTACTCTTTGACAGGGATAGCAGATACGCAGTATTTT; CDR3: CASSYSLTGIADTQYF
length: 14; J: TRBJ2-7; V: TRBV11-2; size: NA; D: NA; DNA: TGTGCCAGCAGCCAGACCCTAGCGTACTACGAGCAGTACTTC; CDR3: CASSQTLAYYEQYF
length: 13; J: TRBJ1-5; V: TRBV28; size: once; D: TRBD1; DNA: TGTGCCAGCAGCAGGGACAGATACCAGCCCCAGCATTTT; CDR3: CASSRDRYQPQHF
length: 16; J: TRBJ2-3; V: TRBV4-1; size: NA; D: TRBD1; DNA: TGCGCCAGCAGCCGGACAGGGGGCGTATACACAGATACGCAGTATTTT; CDR3: CASSRTGGVYTDTQYF
length: 16; J: TRBJ1-1; V: TRBV3-1/TRBV3-2; size: NA; D: NA; DNA: TGTGCCAGCAGCGGCGGGACAAGGGGGTTAGGCACTGAAGCTTTCTTT; CDR3: CASSGGTRGLGTEAFF
length: 13; J: TRBJ1-2; V: TRBV19; size: NA; D: NA; DNA: TGTGCCAGTAGTACCGACCAAACGAGTGGCTACACCTTC; CDR3: CASSTDQTSGYTF
length: 13; J: TRBJ1-2; V: TRBV19; size: NA; D: NA; DNA: TGTGCCAGTAGTCCACAGGACTTTTATGGCTACACCTTC; CDR3: CASSPQDFYGYTF
length: 13; J: TRBJ2-1; V: TRBV12-3/TRBV12-4; size: NA; D: NA; DNA: TGTGCCAGCAGTTCCCTGATCGTGGATGAGCAGTTCTTC; CDR3: CASSSLIVDEQFF
length: 13; J: TRBJ2-7; V: TRBV6-1; size: NA; D: NA; DNA: TGTGCCAGCAGTGAAGGGCAGGCCTACGAGCAGTACTTC; CDR3: CASSEGQAYEQYF
length: 16; J: TRBJ2-5; V: TRBV4-1; size: NA; D: NA; DNA: TGCGCCAGCAGCCAAGATGCAGCTACGACGGGGGAGACCCAGTACTTC; CDR3: CASSQDAATTGETQYF
length: 15; J: TRBJ2-1; V: TRBV13; size: NA; D: TRBD2; DNA: TGTGCCAGCAGCTTAACGGGGGGGCCGAACAATGAGCAGTTCTTC; CDR3: CASSLTGGPNNEQFF
length: 15; J: TRBJ1-4; V: TRBV5-8; size: few; D: TRBD1; DNA: TGTGCCAGCAGCTTGACAGGGGGCGTAGGAGAAAAACTGTTTTTT; CDR3: CASSLTGGVGEKLFF
length: 13; J: TRBJ1-2; V: TRBV2; size: NA; D: NA; DNA: TGTGCCAGCAGAATCGACAGAAACTATGGCTACACCTTC; CDR3: CASRIDRNYGYTF
length: 12; J: TRBJ1-4; V: TRBV28; size: NA; D: NA; DNA: TGTGCCGCTCGACAGAGAGAAGAAAAACTGTTTTTT; CDR3: CAARQREEKLFF
length: 16; J: TRBJ2-7; V: TRBV28; size: NA; D: TRBD1; DNA: TGTGCCAGCAGTACGGACAGGGGGCTCGGTTCCTACGAGCAGTACTTC; CDR3: CASSTDRGLGSYEQYF
length: 15; J: TRBJ1-4; V: TRBV6-5; size: once; D: TRBD1; DNA: TGTGCCAGCAGGGGACAGCTAACAACTAATGAAAAACTGTTTTTT; CDR3: CASRGQLTTNEKLFF
length: 15; J: TRBJ1-4; V: TRBV27; size: NA; D: NA; DNA: TGTGCCAGCAGTTTCGCGGGGGGTCGGTATGAAAAACTGTTTTTT; CDR3: CASSFAGGRYEKLFF
length: 13; J: TRBJ1-1; V: TRBV6-5; size: once; D: NA; DNA: TGTGCCAGCAGTTACGGGGCGGCAAATGAAGCTTTCTTT; CDR3: CASSYGAANEAFF
length: 15; J: TRBJ2-3; V: TRBV10-1; size: NA; D: TRBD1; DNA: TGCGCCAGCAGTGAGGACAGGGGCTCTGCAGATACGCAGTATTTT; CDR3: CASSEDRGSADTQYF
length: 14; J: TRBJ2-1; V: TRBV28; size: NA; D: NA; DNA: TGTGCCAGCAGTCGACCTCCGCCACAAGATGAGCAGTTCTTC; CDR3: CASSRPPPQDEQFF
length: 14; J: TRBJ1-1; V: TRBV20-1; size: NA; D: NA; DNA: TGCAGTGCTAGTATCGGTTTTTCGAACACTGAAGCTTTCTTT; CDR3: CSASIGFSNTEAFF
length: 15; J: TRBJ2-3; V: TRBV7-2; size: NA; D: NA; DNA: TGTGCCAGCACTCAACTCAGGACAGGCACAGATACGCAGTATTTT; CDR3: CASTQLRTGTDTQYF
length: 15; J: TRBJ1-3; V: TRBV28; size: NA; D: NA; DNA: TGTGCCAGCAGTTCTCGTTGGGAGGTTGCGAACACCATATATTTT; CDR3: CASSSRWEVANTIYF
length: 16; J: TRBJ1-4; V: TRBV7-9; size: NA; D: NA; DNA: TGTGCCAGCAGCAGGGGGATAGGGGCGGTCGGCGAAAAACTGTTTTTT; CDR3: CASSRGIGAVGEKLFF
length: 15; J: TRBJ2-5; V: TRBV11-2; size: NA; D: TRBD1; DNA: TGTGCCAGCAGCTTAGGGGGACAGGGTGGGTTCCCCCAGTACTTC; CDR3: CASSLGGQGGFPQYF
length: 14; J: TRBJ1-1; V: TRBV6-5; size: NA; D: NA; DNA: TGTGCCACCGGGGTCGAATGGGGGAGAACTGAAGCTTTCTTT; CDR3: CATGVEWGRTEAFF
length: 14; J: TRBJ2-1; V: TRBV18; size: NA; D: NA; DNA: TGTGCCAGCTCACCAACCGGGGCCTCATATGAGCAGTTCTTC; CDR3: CASSPTGASYEQFF
length: 15; J: TRBJ2-1; V: TRBV5-1; size: NA; D: TRBD1; DNA: TGCGCCAGCAGCCTCGGACAGGGCGCCTACAATGAGCAGTTCTTC; CDR3: CASSLGQGAYNEQFF
length: 15; J: TRBJ2-7; V: TRBV7-6; size: NA; D: TRBD2; DNA: TGTGCCAGCAGCCGACGACTAGCGGGTCCCTACGAGCAGTACTTC; CDR3: CASSRRLAGPYEQYF
length: 15; J: TRBJ1-4; V: TRBV2; size: NA; D: TRBD1; DNA: TGTGCCAGCAGTGAAGCGGGCAGGGGGACGGGAAAACTGTTTTTT; CDR3: CASSEAGRGTGKLFF
length: 20; J: TRBJ2-5; V: TRBV3-1/TRBV3-2; size: few; D: TRBD2; DNA: TGTGCCAGCAGCCGCGGGCAGTTGAGCGGGGGAGGGGGATTCCAAGAGACCCAGTACTTC; CDR3: CASSRGQLSGGGGFQETQYF
length: 16; J: TRBJ2-7; V: TRBV6-2/TRBV6-3; size: NA; D: TRBD1; DNA: TGTGCCAGCAGTTACGCCGGGACAGGGTCTACCTACGAGCAGTACTTC; CDR3: CASSYAGTGSTYEQYF
length: 11; J: TRBJ2-3; V: TRBV29-1; size: NA; D: NA; DNA: TGCAGCGTTGATTTTTTGGATACGCAGTATTTT; CDR3: CSVDFLDTQYF
length: 15; J: TRBJ2-3; V: TRBV2; size: NA; D: NA; DNA: TGTGCCAGCAGTGACAGGGAGAAGGGCACAGATACGCAGTATTTT; CDR3: CASSDREKGTDTQYF
length: 16; J: TRBJ1-4; V: TRBV2; size: NA; D: NA; DNA: TGTGCCAGCAGGGGGCTACGTGTGGTTACTAATGAAAAACTGTTTTTT; CDR3: CASRGLRVVTNEKLFF
length: 14; J: TRBJ2-3; V: TRBV19; size: NA; D: TRBD2; DNA: TGTGCAGCGACTAGCGGGAGGGGATTGGATACGCAGTATTTT; CDR3: CAATSGRGLDTQYF
length: 14; J: TRBJ1-5; V: TRBV7-4; size: NA; D: TRBD1; DNA: TGTGCCAGCAGCTTGGCGACAGGGAGGGAGCCCCAGCATTTT; CDR3: CASSLATGREPQHF
length: 13; J: TRBJ2-5; V: TRBV5-1; size: NA; D: NA; DNA: TGCGCCAGCAGCGGGGGCTCAGGAGAGACCCAGTACTTC; CDR3: CASSGGSGETQYF